There are a few counts of the clone carrying this TCR beta chain. As yet, its antigen is unknown. These data originate in a study of cytomegalovirus exposure and HLA in healthy donors. Study details: Later analysis reported that the 110 or so validation repertoires shared the platform of the roughly 710 first-cohort repertoires. Study-wide results and limits: Through in vitro validation, three CMV-associated chains were shown to be specific for CMV antigens. Clusters of TCRs from the first cohort tended to co-occur in the roughly 120 validation repertoires (as a later analysis found). Associated with cytomegalovirus, according to the listing, were approximately 160 TCR beta chains.

Data came from immunoSEQ multiplex PCR; TCRdb stores just in-frame clones and leaves some out. The sample lists 220,000 or so clones; over 80% were seen once. Germline V lookup: CDR1 GTSNPN, CDR2 SVGIG (reference sequence). V dropped 5 bases and J dropped 1; count of bases not matched to a gene: 4. This CDR3 region has 13 residues. The chain combines TRBV30 with TRBJ1-1; 7 nucleotides agree with TRBD1. This receptor was obtained from a woman in her twenties or thirties in good health and CMV-seropositive. The sequencing sample was made of PBMCs. As DNA, the CDR3 is TGTGCCTGGGGGGGACAGACGAACACTGAAGCTTTCTTT. Protein sequence: CAWGGQTNTEAFF.